The 15 T cell receptor beta chains presented below share a single source sample, sequenced in a study of Ad26.COV2.S vaccination and SARS-CoV-2 variants. Treatment meaning: 15 to 20 received Ad26.COV2.S at low or high dose, single or two shots; about 5 received placebo; per-sample allocation not given. Sampling happened 63 days after the first vaccine or placebo injection. The protocol was immunoSEQ multiplex PCR, while the TCRdb copy is restricted to in-frame clones and leaves out a portion. The sample has 320,000 or so clones, 85% to 90% seen once. The sequencing used peripheral blood, collected in a trial of Ad26.COV2.S vaccine versus placebo. The receptors were sampled from a person between 18 and 60 years old who received the Ad26.COV2.S COVID-19 vaccine or a placebo.

The CDR3 sequence: CASSSKQGFGWRPNEKLFF. The DNA of the CDR3 is TGTGCCAGCAGTTCGAAACAGGGGTTCGGCTGGCGGCCTAATGAAAAACTGTTTTTT. This rearrangement joins TRBV27 to TRBJ1-4, with TRBD1 matching 7 bases. The CDR3 extends over 19 amino acids. V gave up 4 bases and J gave up 3 bases; unmatched junction bases: 17. CDR1 is MNHEY, CDR2 SMNVEV, per germline (reference sequence).

The chain has TRBV7-2 and TRBJ1-5; 7 bases agree with TRBD1. The CDR3 covers 14 residues. Germline V lookup: CDR1 SGHTA, CDR2 FQGNSA. V lost 5 bases to trimming and J lost 6 bases; unmatched junction nucleotides: 7. In DNA form, the CDR3 reads TGTGCCAGCAGCACCAGACAGGGTGGTCAGCCCCAGCATTTT. Its protein is CASSTRQGGQPQHF.

This rearrangement joins TRBV9 to TRBJ2-7; perhaps TRBD2 as D (5 bases). CDR3 length equals 16 residues. Trimming pared 2 bases from V and 5 bases from J, leaving 20 bases between. CDR1 is SGDLS, CDR2 YYNGEE, per germline. CDR3 amino acids: CASSVGGSDSWDEQYF. Written as DNA, the CDR3 is TGTGCCAGCAGCGTCGGTGGGAGTGACTCTTGGGACGAGCAGTACTTC.

V is TRBV13 and J is TRBJ2-2; 15 nucleotides line up with TRBD2. Germline V CDR1 and CDR2: PRHDT, FYEKMQ (reference sequence). Trimming cost V 4 bases and J 4 bases; bases outside gene matches: 7. The CDR3 has 18 residues. The chain's CDR3 is CASSSPGLAGGLTGELFF. The CDR3, as DNA: TGTGCCAGCAGCTCCCCAGGACTAGCGGGGGGGCTCACCGGGGAGCTGTTTTTT.

The chain joins TRBV19 to TRBJ2-7; 12 nucleotides line up with TRBD2. V was pared by 6 bases and J by 2 bases, with 5 bases of the junction left unmatched. Germline CDR1 is LNHDA and CDR2 is SQIVND (reference sequence). The CDR3 sequence is 15 residues long. The CDR3 here is CASRGTSGPTYEQYF. As DNA, the CDR3 is TGTGCCAGTAGAGGGACTAGCGGGCCAACCTACGAGCAGTACTTC.

The V gene is TRBV19, the J gene TRBJ2-3, with D perhaps matching TRBD2 (5 bases). The CDR3 extends over 15 amino acids. Germline V gene data show CDR1 as LNHDA and CDR2 as SQIVND (reference sequence). Trimming took 6 bases from V and 0 from J, leaving 13 bases between them. CDR3 loop: CASRLTRTSTDTQYF. For the CDR3, the DNA is TGTGCCAGTAGGCTTACGCGGACTAGCACAGATACGCAGTATTTT.

The chain combines TRBV4-1 with TRBJ2-5, with 11 bases matching TRBD2. The CDR3 covers 16 residues. Per germline, CDR1 MGHRA and CDR2 YSYEKL. The J segment lost 1 base and the V segment lost 11 bases, leaving 12 bases of the junction unmatched. CDR3: CASTETSGVTQETQYF. The CDR3 nucleotides read TGCGCCTCCACGGAGACTAGCGGGGTAACCCAAGAGACCCAGTACTTC.

This chain connects TRBV5-1 to TRBJ2-5; D is unresolved. This CDR3 is 12 amino acids long. Germline assignment: CDR1 SGHRS and CDR2 YFSETQ. V gave up 2 bases and J gave up 5 bases, with 7 bases separating them. In DNA form, the CDR3 reads TGCGCCAGCAGCTTCCCAGACGAGACCCAGTACTTC. Its protein is CASSFPDETQYF.

This clone appeared a few times. The chain uses TRBV4-3 and TRBJ1-2; TRBD1 aligns across 7 bases. V was clipped by 2 bases and J by 0 bases; unmatched bases: 9. The CDR3 covers 17 residues. Germline V gene lookup returns CDR1 LGHNA and CDR2 YSLEER. CDR3 sequence: CASSQSGSDRANYGYTF. The CDR3 bases are TGCGCCAGCAGCCAATCAGGATCCGACAGGGCTAACTATGGCTACACCTTC.

The rearrangement uses TRBV5-5 and TRBJ2-5; 8 nucleotides match TRBD2. This CDR3 has 18 residues. Germline CDR1 is SGHKS and CDR2 is YYEKEE (reference sequence). The J segment lost 4 bases and the V segment lost 4 bases, leaving 18 bases of the junction unmatched. The DNA of the CDR3 is TGTGCCAGCAGCCCCCCCCTCATGAGCGGGAGAACGGGAGAGACCCAGTACTTC. Residues: CASSPPLMSGRTGETQYF.

The chain recombines TRBV7-2 with TRBJ1-2; D call uncertain. The CDR3 runs to 15 residues. Germline CDR1 SGHTA, CDR2 FQGNSA. V was shortened by 1 base and J by 0 bases, with 9 bases between the two germline ends. The CDR3 DNA is TGTGCCAGCAGCTTAGTGGCGCTTACTAACTATGGCTACACCTTC. It encodes CASSLVALTNYGYTF. The variable domain in full, completed from reference TRBV7-2 and TRBJ1-2, reads GAGVSQSPSNKVTEKGKDVELRCDPISGHTALYWYRQSLGQGLEFLIYFQGNSAPDKSGLPSDRFSAERTGGSVSTLTIQRTQQEDSAVYLCASSLVALTNYGYTFGSGTRLTVV.

This chain connects TRBV6-5 to TRBJ1-2, with no clear D. The length of the CDR3 is 12 residues. V dropped 6 bases and J dropped 4 bases, with 9 bases sitting between them. Looked up from germline, CDR1 is MNHEY and CDR2 is SVGAGI. Written as DNA, the CDR3 is TGTGCCAGCAGAGACGCAGCCTATGGCTACACCTTC. It encodes CASRDAAYGYTF.

The chain employs TRBV2 and TRBJ1-5; D is ambiguous. CDR1 SNHLY and CDR2 FYNNEI come from the germline V gene. The CDR3 runs 13 residues. V gave up 4 bases and J gave up 5 bases, with 9 bases separating them. CDR3 nucleotide sequence: TGTGCCAGCAGTGGCCAGTTGGATCAGCCCCAGCATTTT. It encodes CASSGQLDQPQHF. Combining the CDR3 with reference TRBV2 and TRBJ1-5 gives the whole variable domain EPEVTQTPSHQVTQMGQEVILRCVPISNHLYFYWYRQILGQKVEFLVSFYNNEISEKSEIFDDQFSVERPDGSNFTLKIRSTKLEDSAMYFCASSGQLDQPQHFGDGTRLSIL.

This clone was observed a single time. The rearrangement joins TRBV11-2 to TRBJ2-7; D is unresolved. The CDR3 has 13 amino acids. V dropped 3 bases and J dropped 3 bases, with 9 bases sitting between them. Looked up from germline, CDR1 is SGHAT and CDR2 is FQNNGV. Here the CDR3 DNA reads TGTGCCAGCAGCTTCGTCGGCTACTACGAGCAGTACTTC. Translated, it gives CASSFVGYYEQYF.

V and J are TRBV9 and TRBJ2-2; 8 nucleotides align to TRBD2. This CDR3 is built from 14 residues. The germline V gene encodes CDR1 SGDLS and CDR2 YYNGEE. V was clipped by 3 bases and J by 5 bases; unmatched bases: 3. CDR3: CASSAGGETGELFF. DNA of the CDR3: TGTGCCAGCAGCGCCGGGGGGGAGACCGGGGAGCTGTTTTTT.